This TCR beta chain was identified in a study of blood T cells in healthy people across ages. Study outcomes and limitations: TCR beta diversity per million T cells fell roughly linearly with age.

Turning to this clonotype: Antigen unknown.

Per the germline V gene, CDR1 is MNHNS and CDR2 is SASEGT. The CDR3 sequence is 17 residues long. The second PCR ran about 6 to 12 cycles with a sample-barcoded 5' primer and J-beta primers. The template-switch adaptor, which had 12 random nucleotides, put a tag on each cDNA molecule. TCRdb used MiXCR to reprocess the 5' RACE reads, holding one entry per CDR3 protein. This table has hundreds of thousands of distinct CDR3 sequences, roughly 64% appearing once. The V call is TRBV6-1, the J call TRBJ2-4, with D maybe TRBD2 (5 bases). The J call could be wrong; TRBJ2-7 is a better fit for the DNA end. The sample consisted of blood. This clonotype originated in a man aged 25-45 years in good health. The CDR3 DNA sequence: TGTGCCAGCAGTGAGAGCCCTTGGGAGCGGAGAGCCTACGAGCAGTACTTC. The encoded protein is CASSESPWERRAYEQYF.